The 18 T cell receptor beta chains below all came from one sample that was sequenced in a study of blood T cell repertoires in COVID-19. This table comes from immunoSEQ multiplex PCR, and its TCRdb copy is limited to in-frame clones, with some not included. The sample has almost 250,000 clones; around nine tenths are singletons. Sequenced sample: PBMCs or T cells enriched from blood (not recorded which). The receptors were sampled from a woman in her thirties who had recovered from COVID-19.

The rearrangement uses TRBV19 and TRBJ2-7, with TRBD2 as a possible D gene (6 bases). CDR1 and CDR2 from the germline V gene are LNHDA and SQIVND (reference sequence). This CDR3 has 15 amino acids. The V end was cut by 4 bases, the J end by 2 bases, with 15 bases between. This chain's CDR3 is CASSTYGGSPYEQYF. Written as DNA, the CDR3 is TGTGCCAGTAGTACCTACGGGGGTTCTCCCTACGAGCAGTACTTC.

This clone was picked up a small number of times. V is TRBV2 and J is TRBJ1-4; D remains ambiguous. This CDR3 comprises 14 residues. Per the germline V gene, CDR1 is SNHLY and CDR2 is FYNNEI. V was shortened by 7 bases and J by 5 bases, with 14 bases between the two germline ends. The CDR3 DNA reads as TGTGCCAGCACTCCGGGTGATAAGAATGAAAAACTGTTTTTT. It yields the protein CASTPGDKNEKLFF.

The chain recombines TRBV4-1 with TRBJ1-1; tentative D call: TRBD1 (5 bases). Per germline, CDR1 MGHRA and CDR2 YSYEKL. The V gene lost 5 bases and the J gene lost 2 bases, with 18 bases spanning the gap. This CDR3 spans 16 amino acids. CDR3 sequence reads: CASSKPGNRVNTEAFF. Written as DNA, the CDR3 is TGCGCCAGCAGCAAACCAGGGAATCGGGTAAACACTGAAGCTTTCTTT.

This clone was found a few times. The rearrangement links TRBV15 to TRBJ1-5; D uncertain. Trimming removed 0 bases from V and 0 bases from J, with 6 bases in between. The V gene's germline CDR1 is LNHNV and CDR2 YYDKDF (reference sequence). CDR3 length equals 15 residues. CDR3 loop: CATSRERYSNQPQHF. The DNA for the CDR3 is TGTGCCACCAGCAGAGAGCGGTATAGCAATCAGCCCCAGCATTTT.

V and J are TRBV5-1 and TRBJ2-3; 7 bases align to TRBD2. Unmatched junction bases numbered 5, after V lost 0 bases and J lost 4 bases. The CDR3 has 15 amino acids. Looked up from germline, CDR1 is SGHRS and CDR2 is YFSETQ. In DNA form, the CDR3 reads TGCGCCAGCAGCTTGGTTTCTAGCGGATCAGATACGCAGTATTTT. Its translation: CASSLVSSGSDTQYF.

The CDR3 coding sequence is TGTGCCAGCAGCCTCGACAGGGGCGTAAACACCATATATTTT. This sequence encodes CASSLDRGVNTIYF. V and J are TRBV16 and TRBJ1-3; 8 positions agree with TRBD1. V dropped 4 bases and J dropped 6; count of bases not matched to a gene: 5. CDR1 and CDR2 from the germline V gene are KGHSY and FQNENV. The CDR3 extends over 14 amino acids.

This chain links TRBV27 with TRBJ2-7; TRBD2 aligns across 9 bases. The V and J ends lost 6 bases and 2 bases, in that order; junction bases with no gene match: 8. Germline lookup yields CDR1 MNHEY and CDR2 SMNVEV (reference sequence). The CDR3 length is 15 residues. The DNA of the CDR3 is TGTGCCAGCAGCTGGAATAGCGGGAGCACCTACGAGCAGTACTTC. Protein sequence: CASSWNSGSTYEQYF.

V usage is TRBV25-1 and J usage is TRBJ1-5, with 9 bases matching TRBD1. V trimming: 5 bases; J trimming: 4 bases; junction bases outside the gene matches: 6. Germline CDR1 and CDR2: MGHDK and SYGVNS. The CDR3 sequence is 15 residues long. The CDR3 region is CASSPGQGENQPQHF. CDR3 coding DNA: TGTGCCAGCAGTCCGGGACAGGGAGAAAATCAGCCCCAGCATTTT. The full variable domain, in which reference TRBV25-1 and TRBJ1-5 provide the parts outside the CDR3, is EADIYQTPRYLVIGTGKKITLECSQTMGHDKMYWYQQDPGMELHLIHYSYGVNSTEKGDLSSESTVSRIRTEHFPLTLESARPSHTSQYLCASSPGQGENQPQHFGDGTRLSIL.

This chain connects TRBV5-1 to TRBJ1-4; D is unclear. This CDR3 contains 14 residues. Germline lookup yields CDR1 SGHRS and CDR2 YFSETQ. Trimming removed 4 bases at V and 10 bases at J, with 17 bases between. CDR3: CASSQEASEGKLFF. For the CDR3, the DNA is TGCGCCAGCAGCCAGGAGGCGTCAGAGGGAAAACTGTTTTTT.

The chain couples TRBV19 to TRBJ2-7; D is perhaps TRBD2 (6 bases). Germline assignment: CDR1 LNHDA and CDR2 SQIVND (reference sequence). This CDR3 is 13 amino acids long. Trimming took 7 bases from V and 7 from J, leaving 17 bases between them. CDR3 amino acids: CASKRDSMGEQYF. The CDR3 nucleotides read TGTGCCAGTAAACGGGACTCCATGGGGGAGCAGTACTTC.

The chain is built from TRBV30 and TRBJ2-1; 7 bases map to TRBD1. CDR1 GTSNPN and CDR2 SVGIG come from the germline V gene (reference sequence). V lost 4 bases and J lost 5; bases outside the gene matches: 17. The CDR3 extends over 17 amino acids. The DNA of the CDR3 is TGTGCCTGGACTGTCTTTAGGGGACAGCTCTTTAACAATGAGCAGTTCTTC. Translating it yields CAWTVFRGQLFNNEQFF.

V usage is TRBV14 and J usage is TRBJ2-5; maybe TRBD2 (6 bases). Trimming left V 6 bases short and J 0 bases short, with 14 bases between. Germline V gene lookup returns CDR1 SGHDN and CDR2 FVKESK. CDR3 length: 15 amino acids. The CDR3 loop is CASSIGGTYQETQYF. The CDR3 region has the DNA TGTGCCAGCAGTATTGGAGGGACTTACCAAGAGACCCAGTACTTC.

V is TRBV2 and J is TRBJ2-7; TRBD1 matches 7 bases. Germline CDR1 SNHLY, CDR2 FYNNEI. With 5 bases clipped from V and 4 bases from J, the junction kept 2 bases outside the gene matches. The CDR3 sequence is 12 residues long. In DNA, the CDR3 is TGTGCCAGCAGTTCACAGGGGTACGAGCAGTACTTC. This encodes CASSSQGYEQYF.

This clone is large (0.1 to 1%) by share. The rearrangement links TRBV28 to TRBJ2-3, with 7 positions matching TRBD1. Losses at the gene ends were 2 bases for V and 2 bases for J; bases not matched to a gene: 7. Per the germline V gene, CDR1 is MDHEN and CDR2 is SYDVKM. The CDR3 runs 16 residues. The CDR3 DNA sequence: TGTGCCAGCAGTTTAATTGGCAGGGGGACCACAGATACGCAGTATTTT. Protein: CASSLIGRGTTDTQYF.

In DNA, the CDR3 is TGTGCCAGCAGTACCCACAGACAAACCTACGAGCAGTACTTC. Encoded protein: CASSTHRQTYEQYF. V gene TRBV28 combines with J gene TRBJ2-7, with D hard to call. Germline V gives CDR1 MDHEN, CDR2 SYDVKM. CDR3 length: 14 amino acids. Trimming removed 5 bases at V and 2 bases at J, with 13 bases between.

The CDR3 protein is CASSQGDRGGVGEKLFF. In nucleotides, the CDR3 is TGTGCCAGCAGCCAAGGGGACAGGGGAGGGGTTGGTGAAAAACTGTTTTTT. The V and J genes are TRBV3-1 (or the pseudogene TRBV3-2) and TRBJ1-4; TRBD1 agrees at 10 bases. CDR3 size: 17 residues. Germline CDR1 reads LGHDT; CDR2 reads YNNKEL (reference sequence). V was pared by 1 base and J by 7 bases, with 9 bases of the junction left unmatched.

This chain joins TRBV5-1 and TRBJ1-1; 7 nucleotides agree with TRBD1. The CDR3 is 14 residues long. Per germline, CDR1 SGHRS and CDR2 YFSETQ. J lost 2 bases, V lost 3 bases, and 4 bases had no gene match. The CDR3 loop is CASSSRQGNTEAFF. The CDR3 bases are TGCGCCAGCAGCTCACGACAGGGAAACACTGAAGCTTTCTTT.

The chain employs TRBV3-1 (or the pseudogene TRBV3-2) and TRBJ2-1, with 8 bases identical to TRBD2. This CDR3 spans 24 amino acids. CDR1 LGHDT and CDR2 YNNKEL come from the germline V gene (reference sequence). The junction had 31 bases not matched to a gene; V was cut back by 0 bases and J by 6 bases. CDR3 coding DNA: TGTGCCAGCAGCCAAGATGTCCACGAGCCTAACCTAGTTGCAACGGGAGGGTGGCGCAATGAGCAGTTCTTC. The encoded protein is CASSQDVHEPNLVATGGWRNEQFF.